A selection of T cell receptor beta chains follows, all from one sample in a study of PD-1 blockade in classical Hodgkin lymphoma. The data were produced by immunoSEQ multiplex PCR, yet TCRdb's version contains in-frame clones alone and is incomplete. Of tens of thousands of clones listed, 88% are singletons. The sample taken for sequencing was CD4+ T cells from blood. These receptors originate from a human donor with classical Hodgkin lymphoma. Both conserved end residues are part of each CDR3. A D gene is named only where the DNA matches it firmly. Only part of the rows carry a size: once, few, many, or a class if the clone is expanded.

D gene	V gene	clone size	J gene	CDR3 DNA	CDR3 protein
TRBD2	TRBV9	.	TRBJ2-7	TGTGCCAGCAGCCCGGGACTAGCGGGCCCCTACGAGCAGTACTTC	CASSPGLAGPYEQYF
.	TRBV9	.	TRBJ2-2	TGTGCCAGCAGCTTAACTAGTTTCACCGGGGAGCTGTTTTTT	CASSLTSFTGELFF
.	TRBV5-6	once	TRBJ2-5	TGTGCCAGCAGCTTAGGCAGCCAAGAGACCCAGTACTTC	CASSLGSQETQYF
.	TRBV9	.	TRBJ2-7	TGTGCCAGCAGCGTAGCACCGGGAAGCTCCTACGAGCAGTACTTC	CASSVAPGSSYEQYF
.	TRBV9	.	TRBJ1-2	TGTGCCAGCAGCGTACAAGATAACTATGGCTACACCTTC	CASSVQDNYGYTF
TRBD1	TRBV2	.	TRBJ1-1	TGTGCCAGCGTAGCCGGGACAGGGTACGAAGCTTTCTTT	CASVAGTGYEAFF
.	TRBV6-1	.	TRBJ2-3	TGTGCCAGCAGTGTTTGGGGCGACAATACGCAGTATTTT	CASSVWGDNTQYF
.	TRBV19	.	TRBJ1-2	TGTGCCAGTAGACAAGACCTTTTGCAGGGCTACACCTTC	CASRQDLLQGYTF
TRBD1	TRBV7-2	.	TRBJ2-7	TGTGCCAGCAGCCGGACAGGGGGGGCCTACGAGCAGTACTTC	CASSRTGGAYEQYF
TRBD2	TRBV7-2	.	TRBJ2-1	TGTGCCAGCAGCCTACTAGCGAAAAACTACAATGAGCAGTTCTTC	CASSLLAKNYNEQFF
.	TRBV7-9	.	TRBJ2-5	TGTGCCAGCAGCCCCCAAGGGGGGTACCAAGAGACCCAGTACTTC	CASSPQGGYQETQYF
.	TRBV7-8	.	TRBJ1-5	TGTGCCAGCAGCTCGTCGAGACGGTACAATCAGCCCCAGCATTTT	CASSSSRRYNQPQHF
.	TRBV10-2	once	TRBJ1-5	TGCGCCAGCAGTGAGAGTAATAGCAATCAGCCCCAGCATTTT	CASSESNSNQPQHF
TRBD1	TRBV10-3	once	TRBJ1-1	TGTGCCATCAGTGAGGACAGGGCGGGGGGTGAAGCTTTCTTT	CAISEDRAGGEAFF
TRBD2	TRBV7-8	.	TRBJ2-2	TGTGCCAGCACCCCTGGCGGGAGACCCACCGGGGAGCTGTTTTTT	CASTPGGRPTGELFF
.	TRBV11-2	.	TRBJ1-1	TGTGCCAGCAGCGAAGGGCTCACAGGGACTGAAGCTTTCTTT	CASSEGLTGTEAFF
.	TRBV5-1	.	TRBJ1-5	TGCGCCAGCAGCTTGTCAGGACGGGGCAATCAGCCCCAGCATTTT	CASSLSGRGNQPQHF
TRBD1	TRBV11-2	once	TRBJ1-6	TGTGCCAGCTCAGGACAGGGAGGAAATTCACCCCTCCACTTT	CASSGQGGNSPLHF
TRBD1	TRBV18	.	TRBJ1-5	TGTGCCAGCTCCCAGGGGGTCGGGGGCAATCAGCCCCAGCATTTT	CASSQGVGGNQPQHF
.	TRBV7-9	.	TRBJ2-5	TGTGCCAGCAGTTCCCGAGAGACCCAGTACTTC	CASSSRETQYF
.	TRBV28	.	TRBJ1-3	TGTGCCAGCAGTTTATCCCCTAACACCATATATTTT	CASSLSPNTIYF
.	TRBV18	.	TRBJ2-7	TGTGCCAGCTCACCTCGGCTAGAACATTACGAGCAGTACTTC	CASSPRLEHYEQYF
.	TRBV7-2	.	TRBJ1-4	TGTGCCAGCAGCTTATCTCTGAGTGAAAAACTGTTTTTT	CASSLSLSEKLFF
TRBD1	TRBV15	.	TRBJ1-1	TGTGCCACCAGACCTGGACAGGGGGTAATAACTGAAGCTTTCTTT	CATRPGQGVITEAFF
.	TRBV5-4	.	TRBJ1-1	TGTGCCAGCACCAGCCGGGGGAACACTGAAGCTTTCTTT	CASTSRGNTEAFF
.	TRBV7-8	.	TRBJ1-3	TGTGCCAGCAGCTTGATTATGATAGGGTCTGGAAACACCATATATTTT	CASSLIMIGSGNTIYF
.	TRBV5-4	.	TRBJ2-2	TGTGCCAGCAGCTTGAACACCGGGGAGCTGTTTTTT	CASSLNTGELFF
.	TRBV28	.	TRBJ1-2	TGTGCCAGCAGGAGGACAGAAGATTATGGCTACACCTTC	CASRRTEDYGYTF
.	TRBV7-9	.	TRBJ1-1	TGTGCCAGCAGCTTAGCGACAGCGTATGAAGCTTTCTTT	CASSLATAYEAFF
.	TRBV28	few	TRBJ2-7	TGTGCCAGCAGCCTCTCTGGGCACCTTTTTCCCGAGCAGTACTTC	CASSLSGHLFPEQYF
.	TRBV11-3	.	TRBJ1-1	TGTGCCAGCATCGGTACGGACACTGAAGCTTTCTTT	CASIGTDTEAFF
.	TRBV18	once	TRBJ1-2	TGTGCCAGCTCACCACAGGGTCAGGGGAATGGCTACACCTTC	CASSPQGQGNGYTF
.	TRBV2	.	TRBJ2-7	TGTGCCAGCAGTGCCAATCCCCGTTACGAGCAGTACTTC	CASSANPRYEQYF
.	TRBV5-1	.	TRBJ1-1	TGCGCCAGCAGCTTGGAGTGGGGACCCAACACTGAAGCTTTCTTT	CASSLEWGPNTEAFF
TRBD1	TRBV19	.	TRBJ2-3	TGTGCCAGTACCGACAGGGGTCGCCTCACAGATACGCAGTATTTT	CASTDRGRLTDTQYF
TRBD2	TRBV5-4	once	TRBJ2-2	TGTGCCAGCAGCCAGCTAGCGGGAGGTAGGGCCACCGGGGAGCTGTTTTTT	CASSQLAGGRATGELFF
TRBD2	TRBV7-3	.	TRBJ2-1	TGTGCCAGCAGCTTACTGACGGGAGGAAACCGATACAATGAGCAGTTCTTC	CASSLLTGGNRYNEQFF
.	TRBV5-1	.	TRBJ1-1	TGCGCCAGCAGCTTGGCCCAGGGGTTTGGGGACACTGAAGCTTTCTTT	CASSLAQGFGDTEAFF
TRBD1	TRBV5-1	once	TRBJ2-2	TGCGCCAGCAGCTTATCTAGTGGGACAGCGAACACCGGGGAGCTGTTTTTT	CASSLSSGTANTGELFF
.	TRBV6-1	.	TRBJ1-1	TGTGCCAGCAGTGACGTCGTGGGCGTTGGCACTGAAGCTTTCTTT	CASSDVVGVGTEAFF
.	TRBV7-2	.	TRBJ1-1	TGTGCCAGCAGCCCCCGCTCACTAGGAGCTTTCTTT	CASSPRSLGAFF
TRBD2	TRBV5-1	.	TRBJ2-3	TGCGCCAGCAGCTTCGGGGGGAGCACAGATACGCAGTATTTT	CASSFGGSTDTQYF
TRBD1	TRBV6-1	.	TRBJ1-4	TGTGCCAGCAGTTCCCGGGACAGAGAAAAACTGTTTTTT	CASSSRDREKLFF